One and the same sample provided the 5 T cell receptor beta chains below, sequenced in a study of T cell repertoires in cytomegalovirus infection. These TCRs are of unknown antigen specificity. TCRdb fed the reads into MiXCR, producing one record per CDR3 protein. The sample records tens of thousands of distinct CDR3 sequences, under 30% being singletons. This material consisted of CD8+ T cells from cultured PBMCs, taken from culture after CMV antigen stimulation. These receptors were collected from a human donor in good health (CMV status not recorded). Some clones in this sample may be carry-over from other donors' samples.

The chain recombines TRBV28 with TRBJ2-7; D is ambiguous. V gave up 3 bases and J gave up 4 bases, with 7 bases separating them. This CDR3 spans 12 amino acids. From germline, CDR1 is MDHEN and CDR2 SYDVKM. In nucleotides, the CDR3 is TGTGCCAGCAGTTTTGGGGTATACGAGCAGTACTTC. The encoded protein is CASSFGVYEQYF.

This clonotype was seen ten or more times. The chain combines TRBV13 with TRBJ2-7; the match to TRBD1 covers 9 bases. V lost 2 bases to trimming and J lost 5 bases; unmatched junction nucleotides: 7. From germline, CDR1 is PRHDT and CDR2 FYEKMQ (reference sequence). This CDR3 has 15 amino acids. CDR3 sequence reads: CASSLTGGEIDEQYF. CDR3 coding DNA: TGTGCCAGCAGCTTAACAGGGGGCGAAATAGACGAGCAGTACTTC.

In its sample, this clonotype was seen a few times. CDR3 residues: CSAFDRVNTEAFF. The CDR3 region has the DNA TGCAGTGCATTCGACAGGGTGAACACTGAAGCTTTCTTT. This sequence joins TRBV20-1 and TRBJ1-1, with 7 bases that match TRBD1. CDR1 DFQATT and CDR2 SNEGSKA come from the germline V gene (reference sequence). This CDR3 contains 13 residues. Germline trimming cut 6 bases from V and 0 bases from J; bases unmatched to any gene: 4.

This clonotype occurred many times. This sequence joins TRBV7-9 and TRBJ1-1; 11 nucleotides match TRBD1. V lost 6 bases, J lost 1 base, and 4 bases stayed unmatched. The CDR3 extends over 15 amino acids. The V gene's germline CDR1 is SEHNR and CDR2 FQNEAQ (reference sequence). Written as DNA, the CDR3 is TGTGCCAGCAGAGGGACAGGGGGGACGAACACTGAAGCTTTCTTT. It yields the protein CASRGTGGTNTEAFF.

This clonotype was seen more than once but under ten times. The V gene is TRBV20-1, the J gene TRBJ1-2; D is ambiguous. The CDR3 covers 14 residues. Germline CDR1 reads DFQATT; CDR2 reads SNEGSKA (reference sequence). The V and J ends lost 0 bases and 3 bases respectively, with 11 bases between them. CDR3 coding DNA: TGCAGTGCTAGAGAGGGTCCGACTCACTATGGCTACACCTTC. Protein: CSAREGPTHYGYTF.